This T cell receptor beta chain comes out of a study of T cell repertoires in cytomegalovirus infection. The overall study: Evidence of both CMV infection and a matching HLA type came from public TCR beta signatures.

In this sample, this clonotype turned up a few times. Its antigen is currently unknown. This may arise from a read error, as a much more abundant clone is one base away. In TCRdb, the reads were re-called with MiXCR into one record per CDR3 protein. The table has 750,000 to 900,000 distinct CDR3 sequences, almost 30% seen once. After removal of 1 base from V and 2 bases from J, the junction contained 2 bases not matched to a gene. This CDR3 spans 15 amino acids. Germline CDR1 SGHAT, CDR2 FQNNGV. Study conclusions and caveats: HLA-C-restricted CMV clonotypes gave the most frequent clonotype in two of eight donors.

The chain is built from TRBV11-2 and TRBJ2-1; 7 bases are shared with TRBD1. Sequencing was performed on cultured CD8+ T cells from PBMCs, taken from culture after CMV antigen stimulation. The sequence was collected from a human donor in good health (CMV status not recorded). Some clones in this sample may be carry-over from other donors' samples. The CDR3 loop reads CASSLGDRPYNEQFF. The CDR3, as DNA: TGTGCCAGCAGCTTAGGGGACAGACCCTACAATGAGCAGTTCTTC.